This T cell receptor beta chain appears in the sequencing data of a study of shared clonotypes between healthy human individuals. Repertoires were generated with immunoSEQ multiplex PCR, while TCRdb's copy carries only in-frame clones and drops some. This table holds roughly 2 million clones, 85% to 95% found once. Donors, without exception, were Caucasian adults residing in Nashville, Tennessee. On this clone itself: Its antigen is unknown.

Study-wide findings and caveats: Naive subsets typically showed greater estimated richness than memory subsets. Between several donors, naive CD4 clonotypes were shared at a level of about 5%.

The CDR3 spans 15 residues. Germline V gives CDR1 KGHSH, CDR2 LQKENI. Between the trimmed V and J ends, which lost 6 bases and 1 base, there was a span of 16 bases. The gene calls are TRBV18 and TRBJ2-7; the D is unclear. The sample was naive CD4+ T cells sorted from blood. The subset here: CD45RA+ positively selected. This receptor was identified in a man aged 18 to 29 in good health. The CDR3 reads CASSPIGSLSYEQYF. CDR3 nucleotides: TGTGCCAGCTCCCCTATCGGAAGTCTGTCCTACGAGCAGTACTTC.